This record covers a single T cell receptor (beta chain). Authors' data handling: The authors estimated nucleated cell counts from reference gene primer amplification. Sequencing used immunoSEQ multiplex PCR; TCRdb keeps in-frame clones, though not all of them. V and J calls plus clone size are reproduced from that table; the DNA served to infer D and trimming. The sample has more than 200,000 clones; approximately 89% are singletons. This entry is derived from a study of blood T cell repertoires in COVID-19. Study summary: Nucleic acid was either cDNA or gDNA, and it came from T cells, B-cell-depleted T cells, or PBMCs.

V lost 3 bases, J lost 0 bases, and 1 base stayed unmatched. In germline, CDR1 is LNHDA, CDR2 SQIVND (reference sequence). The CDR3 totals 15 residues. The sequence came from a woman aged 25-40 years with acute COVID-19. The specimen sequenced was PBMCs or T cells enriched from blood (not recorded which). This chain joins TRBV19 and TRBJ2-1; 8 positions agree with TRBD1. The CDR3 spells CASSMGTGSYNEQFF. In DNA, the CDR3 is TGTGCCAGTAGTATGGGGACAGGCTCCTACAATGAGCAGTTCTTC.